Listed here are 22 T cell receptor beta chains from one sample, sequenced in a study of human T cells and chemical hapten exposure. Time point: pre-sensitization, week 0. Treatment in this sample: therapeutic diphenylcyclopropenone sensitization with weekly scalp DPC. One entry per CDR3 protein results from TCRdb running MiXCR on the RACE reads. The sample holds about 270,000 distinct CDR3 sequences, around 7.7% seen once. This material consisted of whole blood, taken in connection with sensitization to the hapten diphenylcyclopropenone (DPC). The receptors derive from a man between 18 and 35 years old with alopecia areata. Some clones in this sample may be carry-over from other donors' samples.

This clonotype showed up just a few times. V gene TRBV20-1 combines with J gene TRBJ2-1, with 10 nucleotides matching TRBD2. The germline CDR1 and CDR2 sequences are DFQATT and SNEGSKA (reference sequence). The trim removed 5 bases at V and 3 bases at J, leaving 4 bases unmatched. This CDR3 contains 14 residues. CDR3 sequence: CSAAGTSDYNEQFF. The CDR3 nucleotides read TGCAGTGCTGCCGGGACTAGCGACTACAATGAGCAGTTCTTC.

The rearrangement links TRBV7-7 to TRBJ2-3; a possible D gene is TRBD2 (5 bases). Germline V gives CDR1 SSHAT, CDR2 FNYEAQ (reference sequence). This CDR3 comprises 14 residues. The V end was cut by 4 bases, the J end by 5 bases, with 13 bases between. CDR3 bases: TGTGCCAGCAGCTCGCGAGGGATTGAAGATACGCAGTATTTT. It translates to CASSSRGIEDTQYF.

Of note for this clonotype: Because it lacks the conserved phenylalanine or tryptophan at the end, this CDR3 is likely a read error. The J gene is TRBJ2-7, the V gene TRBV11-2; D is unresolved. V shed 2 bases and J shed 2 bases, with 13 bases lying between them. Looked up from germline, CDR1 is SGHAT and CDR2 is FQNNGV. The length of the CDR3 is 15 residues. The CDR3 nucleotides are TGTGCCAGCAGCTTACCCCGTGGCTTGACCTACGAGCAGTACTCC. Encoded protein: CASSLPRGLTYEQYS.

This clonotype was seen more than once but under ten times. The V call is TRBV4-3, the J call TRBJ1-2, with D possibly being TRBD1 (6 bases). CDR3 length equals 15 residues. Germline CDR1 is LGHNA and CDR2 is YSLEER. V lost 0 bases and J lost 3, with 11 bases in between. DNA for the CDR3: TGCGCCAGCAGCCAAGATCCAGGACAGCACTATGGCTACACCTTC. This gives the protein CASSQDPGQHYGYTF.

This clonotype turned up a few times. Written as DNA, the CDR3 is TGTGCCAGCAGTCTGACAGGGGGTCATCAGCCCCAGCATTTT. This encodes CASSLTGGHQPQHF. The chain carries TRBV6-5 and TRBJ1-5; the match to TRBD1 covers 9 bases. J gave up 5 bases and V 5 bases, and 4 bases lay outside the gene matches. Germline V gene sequence: CDR1 MNHEY, CDR2 SVGAGI. The CDR3 is 14 residues long.

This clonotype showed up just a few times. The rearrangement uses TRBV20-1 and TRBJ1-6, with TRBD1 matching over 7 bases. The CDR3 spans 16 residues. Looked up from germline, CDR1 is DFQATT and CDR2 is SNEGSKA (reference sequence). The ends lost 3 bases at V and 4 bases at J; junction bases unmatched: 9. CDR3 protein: CSARDREGAYNSPLHF. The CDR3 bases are TGCAGTGCTAGGGACCGAGAGGGGGCGTATAATTCACCCCTCCACTTT.

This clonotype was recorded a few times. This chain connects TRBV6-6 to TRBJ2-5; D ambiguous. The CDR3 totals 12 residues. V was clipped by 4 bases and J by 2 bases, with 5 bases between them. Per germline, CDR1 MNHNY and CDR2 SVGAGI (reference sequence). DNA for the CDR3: TGTGCCAGCAGTTGGTCTCAAGAGACCCAGTACTTC. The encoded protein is CASSWSQETQYF.

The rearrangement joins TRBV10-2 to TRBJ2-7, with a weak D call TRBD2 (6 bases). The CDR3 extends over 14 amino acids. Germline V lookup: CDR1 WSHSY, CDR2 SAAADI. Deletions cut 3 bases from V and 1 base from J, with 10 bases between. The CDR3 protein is CASSDGSPSYEQYF. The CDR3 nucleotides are TGCGCCAGCAGTGACGGGAGCCCTTCCTACGAGCAGTACTTC.

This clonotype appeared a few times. CDR3 sequence (DNA): TGTGCCAGCAGTTTTCCAGGGGGCACATCTAATGAAAAACTGTTTTTT. Translation gives CASSFPGGTSNEKLFF. The rearrangement uses TRBV28 and TRBJ1-4; TRBD1 agrees at 8 bases. The CDR3 is made up of 16 amino acids. The junction had 6 bases not matched to a gene; V was cut back by 3 bases and J by 3 bases. Germline V gives CDR1 MDHEN, CDR2 SYDVKM.

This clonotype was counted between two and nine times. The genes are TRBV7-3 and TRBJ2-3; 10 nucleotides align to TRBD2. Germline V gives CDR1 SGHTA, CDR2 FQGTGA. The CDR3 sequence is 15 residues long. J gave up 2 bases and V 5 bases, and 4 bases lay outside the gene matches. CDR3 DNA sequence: TGTGCCAGCAGCATACTAGCGGGGACCACAGATACGCAGTATTTT. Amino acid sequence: CASSILAGTTDTQYF. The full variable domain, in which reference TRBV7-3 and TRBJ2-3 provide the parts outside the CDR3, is GAGVSQTPSNKVTEKGKYVELRCDPISGHTALYWYRQSLGQGPEFLIYFQGTGAADDSGLPNDRFFAVRPEGSVSTLKIQRTERGDSAVYLCASSILAGTTDTQYFGPGTRLTVL.

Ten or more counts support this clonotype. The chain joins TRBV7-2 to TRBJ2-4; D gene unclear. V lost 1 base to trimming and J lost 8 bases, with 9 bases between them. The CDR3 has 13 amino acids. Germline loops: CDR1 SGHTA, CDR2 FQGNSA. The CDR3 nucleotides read TGTGCCAGCAGCTTAGGCCCAGCATACATTCAGTACTTC. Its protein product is CASSLGPAYIQYF.

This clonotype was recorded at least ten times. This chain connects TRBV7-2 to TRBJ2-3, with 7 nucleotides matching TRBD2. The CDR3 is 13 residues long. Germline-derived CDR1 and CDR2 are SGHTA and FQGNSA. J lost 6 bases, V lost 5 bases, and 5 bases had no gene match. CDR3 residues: CASSRDGGDTQYF. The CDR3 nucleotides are TGTGCCAGCAGCCGGGACGGGGGGGATACGCAGTATTTT.

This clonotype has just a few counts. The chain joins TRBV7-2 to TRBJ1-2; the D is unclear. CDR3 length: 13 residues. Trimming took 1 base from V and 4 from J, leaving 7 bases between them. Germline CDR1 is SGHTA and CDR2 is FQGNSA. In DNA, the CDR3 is TGTGCCAGCAGCTTAGTAGAGGGCTATGGCTACACCTTC. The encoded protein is CASSLVEGYGYTF.

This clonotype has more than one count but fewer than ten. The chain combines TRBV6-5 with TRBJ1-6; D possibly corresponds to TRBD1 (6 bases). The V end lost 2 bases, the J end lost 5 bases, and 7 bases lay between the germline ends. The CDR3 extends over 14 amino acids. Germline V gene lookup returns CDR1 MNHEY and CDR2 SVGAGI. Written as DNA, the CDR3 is TGTGCCAGCAGTTACGGACAGCATAATTCACCCCTCCACTTT. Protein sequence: CASSYGQHNSPLHF.

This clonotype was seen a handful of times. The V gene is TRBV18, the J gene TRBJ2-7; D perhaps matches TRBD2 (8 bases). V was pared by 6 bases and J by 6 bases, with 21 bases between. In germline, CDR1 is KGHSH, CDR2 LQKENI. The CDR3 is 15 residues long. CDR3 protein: CASSPGGGSNSEQYF. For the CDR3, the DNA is TGTGCCAGCTCCCCGGGAGGGGGCTCGAATAGCGAGCAGTACTTC.

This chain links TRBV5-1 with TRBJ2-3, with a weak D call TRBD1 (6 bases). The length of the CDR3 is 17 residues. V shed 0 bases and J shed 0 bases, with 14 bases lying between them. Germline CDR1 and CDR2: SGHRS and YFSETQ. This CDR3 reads CASSLAPTGSSTDTQYF. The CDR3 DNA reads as TGCGCCAGCAGCTTGGCCCCGACAGGCTCTAGCACAGATACGCAGTATTTT.

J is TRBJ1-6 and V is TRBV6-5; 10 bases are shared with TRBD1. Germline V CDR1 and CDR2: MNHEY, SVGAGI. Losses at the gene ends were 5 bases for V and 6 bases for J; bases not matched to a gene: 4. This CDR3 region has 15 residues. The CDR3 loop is CASSVGQGINSPLHF. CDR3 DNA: TGTGCCAGCAGTGTGGGACAGGGGATTAATTCACCCCTCCACTTT.

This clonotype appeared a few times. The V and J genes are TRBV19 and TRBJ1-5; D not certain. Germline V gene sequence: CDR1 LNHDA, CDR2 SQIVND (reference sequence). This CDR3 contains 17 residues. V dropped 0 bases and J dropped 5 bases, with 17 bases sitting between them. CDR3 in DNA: TGTGCCAGTAGTATAGATCGTGGAGTAGCCAACCATCAGCCCCAGCATTTT. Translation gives CASSIDRGVANHQPQHF.

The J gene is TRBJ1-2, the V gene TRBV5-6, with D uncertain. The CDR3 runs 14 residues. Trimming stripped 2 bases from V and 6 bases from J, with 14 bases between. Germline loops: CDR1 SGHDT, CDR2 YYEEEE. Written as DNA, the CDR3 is TGTGCCAGCAGCTTCGAGTCAGCCCGAGATGGCTACACCTTC. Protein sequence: CASSFESARDGYTF.

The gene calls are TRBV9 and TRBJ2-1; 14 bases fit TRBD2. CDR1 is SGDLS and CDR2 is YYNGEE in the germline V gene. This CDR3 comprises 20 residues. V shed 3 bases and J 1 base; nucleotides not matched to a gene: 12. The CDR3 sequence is CASSGSLTSGGARSYNEQFF. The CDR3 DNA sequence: TGTGCCAGCAGCGGATCCCTGACTAGCGGGGGGGCTAGATCCTACAATGAGCAGTTCTTC.

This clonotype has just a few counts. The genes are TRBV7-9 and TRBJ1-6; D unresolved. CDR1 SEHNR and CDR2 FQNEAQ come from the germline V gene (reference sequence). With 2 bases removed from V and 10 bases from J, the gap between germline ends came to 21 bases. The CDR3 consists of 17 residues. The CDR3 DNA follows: TGTGCCAGCAGCTTATGGTCCCCTACAGTGAGCCAATCACCCCTCCACTTT. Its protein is CASSLWSPTVSQSPLHF.

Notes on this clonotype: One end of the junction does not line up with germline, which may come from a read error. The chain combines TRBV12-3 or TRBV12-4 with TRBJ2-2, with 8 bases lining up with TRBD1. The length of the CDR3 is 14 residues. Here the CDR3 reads CTSSYRGSTGELFF. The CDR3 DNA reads TGTACCAGCAGTTACAGGGGGAGCACCGGGGAGCTGTTTTTT.